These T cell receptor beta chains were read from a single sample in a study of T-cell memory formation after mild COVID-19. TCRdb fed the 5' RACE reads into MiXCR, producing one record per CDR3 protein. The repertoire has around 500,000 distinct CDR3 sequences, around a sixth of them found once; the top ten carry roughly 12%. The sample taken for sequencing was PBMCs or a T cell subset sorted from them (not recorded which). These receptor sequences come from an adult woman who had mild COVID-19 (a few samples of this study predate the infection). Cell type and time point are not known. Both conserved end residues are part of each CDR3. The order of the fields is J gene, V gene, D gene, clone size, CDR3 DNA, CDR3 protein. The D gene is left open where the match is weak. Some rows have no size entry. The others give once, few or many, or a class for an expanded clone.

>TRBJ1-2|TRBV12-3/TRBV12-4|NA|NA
TGTGCCAGCAGTTTAGCGGCCTACTATGGCTACACCTTC
CASSLAAYYGYTF
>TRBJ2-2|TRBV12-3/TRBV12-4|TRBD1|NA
TGTGCCAGCGAGCTGACAGGGGGACGGGAGCTGTTTTTT
CASELTGGRELFF
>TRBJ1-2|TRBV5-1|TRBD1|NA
TGCGCCAGCAGCTTGTATCAGGGGGGCGGCTACACCTTC
CASSLYQGGGYTF
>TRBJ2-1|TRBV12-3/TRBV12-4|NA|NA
TGTGCCAGCAGTCCCGACCGGTGGGGGGAGTTCTTC
CASSPDRWGEFF
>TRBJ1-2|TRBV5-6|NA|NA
TGTGCCAGCATGAAGTTTAACTATGGCTACACCTTC
CASMKFNYGYTF
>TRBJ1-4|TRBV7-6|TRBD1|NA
TGTGCCAGCAGCTTAGCCGGGACAGGGTATGAAAAACTGTTTTTT
CASSLAGTGYEKLFF
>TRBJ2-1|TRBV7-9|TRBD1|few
TGTGCCAGCAGCCCTGGACAGGGCCAAATCAATGAGCAGTTCTTC
CASSPGQGQINEQFF
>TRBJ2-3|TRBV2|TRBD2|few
TGTGCCAGCGAGGGACTAGCGGGAGGCACAGATACGCAGTATTTT
CASEGLAGGTDTQYF
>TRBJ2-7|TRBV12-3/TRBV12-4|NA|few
TGTGCCAGCAGTTACGGGGTGGCCTACGAGCAGTACTTC
CASSYGVAYEQYF
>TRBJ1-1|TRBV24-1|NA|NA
TGTGCCACCAGGGAGAGGGCTAACACTGAAGCTTTCTTT
CATRERANTEAFF
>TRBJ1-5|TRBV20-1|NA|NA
TGCAGTGCCGTGGACGGTAATCAGCCCCAGCATTTT
CSAVDGNQPQHF
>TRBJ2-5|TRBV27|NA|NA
TGTGCCAGCAGCTCGATGGCACCGGGTGCCCAGTACTTC
CASSSMAPGAQYF
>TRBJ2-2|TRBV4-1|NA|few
TGCGCCAGCAGCCCTCGGGAAAGGTCGAACACCGGGGAGCTGTTTTTT
CASSPRERSNTGELFF
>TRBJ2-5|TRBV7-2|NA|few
TGTGCCAGCAGCTTAAGGAGGTACCAAGAGACCCAGTACTTC
CASSLRRYQETQYF
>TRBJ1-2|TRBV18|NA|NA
TGTGCCAGCTCACCGGAAGGGGCTCATGGCTACACCTTC
CASSPEGAHGYTF